These T cell receptor beta chains were read from a single sample in a study of blood T cells in healthy people across ages. TCRdb re-derived calls from the 5' RACE reads in MiXCR, one entry per CDR3 protein. The sample yields approximately 1.5 million distinct CDR3 sequences, 30% to 40% seen once. Sequenced material: blood. Source of these receptors: a woman younger than 45 in good health. Each CDR3 is given with its conserved first and last residue. A D gene is named only where the DNA matches it firmly. Only part of the rows carry a size: once, few, many, or a class if the clone is expanded.

clone_size	v_call	j_call	d_call	cdr3_nt	cdr3_aa
few	TRBV20-1	TRBJ2-7	TRBD2	TGCAGTGCTGATGGGACTAGCGGGGGGTCCTACGAGCAGTACTTC	CSADGTSGGSYEQYF
few	TRBV20-1	TRBJ1-4	.	TGCAGTGCCCTCAAGGGCGGGGGCCGAGGAAAACTGTTTTTT	CSALKGGGRGKLFF
.	TRBV6-1	TRBJ2-5	.	TGTGCCAGCAGTGAAGAATGGTTGCGGGGTGAGACCCAGTACTTC	CASSEEWLRGETQYF
.	TRBV12-3/TRBV12-4	TRBJ1-6	.	TGTGCCAGCAGTTTAGGGGAGGGGTCCTATAATCCACCCCTCCACTTT	CASSLGEGSYNPPLHF
once	TRBV3-1	TRBJ1-2	TRBD1	TGTGCCAGCAGCCAAGGGAACAGGGGGATCTATGGCTACACCTTC	CASSQGNRGIYGYTF
.	TRBV24-1	TRBJ2-3	.	TGTGCCACCAGTGAGAGGGCGGGAACTGCTAGCACAGATACGCAGTATTTT	CATSERAGTASTDTQYF
.	TRBV2	TRBJ1-6	.	TGTGCCAGCAGTGAGGGGTCCCTCGCCTATCCCCTCCACTTT	CASSEGSLAYPLHF
.	TRBV15	TRBJ2-5	TRBD1	TGTGCCACCAGCAGTCGACGTACAGGGGTCCGTGGGGCCCAGTACTTC	CATSSRRTGVRGAQYF
.	TRBV4-1	TRBJ2-5	TRBD2	TGCGCCAGCAGCGGAGACGGGGGGTGGGGCAATGAGCAGTACTTC	CASSGDGGWGNEQYF
.	TRBV5-5	TRBJ2-5	TRBD2	TGTGCCAGCAGCTTGGGGCTAGCGGGCCCCACTGAGACCCAGTACTTC	CASSLGLAGPTETQYF
few	TRBV29-1	TRBJ1-4	.	TGCAGCGCGCAAGTTGCAACTAATGAAAAACTGTTTTTT	CSAQVATNEKLFF
.	TRBV7-2	TRBJ2-1	.	TGTGCCAGCAGCCTCTTCGACGGGACGACCTACAATGAGCAGTTCTTC	CASSLFDGTTYNEQFF
few	TRBV5-1	TRBJ2-7	.	TGCGCCAGCAGCTTGTGCCAGGGCATCCCCTACGAGCAGTACTTC	CASSLCQGIPYEQYF
few	TRBV20-1	TRBJ2-7	.	TGCAGTGCTGGAAGCAGTGGGACCTACGAGCAGTACTTC	CSAGSSGTYEQYF
many	TRBV5-1	TRBJ2-3	.	TGTGCCAGCAGCTTAGGTGGGAAAACAGATACGCAGTATTTT	CASSLGGKTDTQYF
.	TRBV5-4	TRBJ2-2	TRBD1	TGTGTCAGCAGCTTTGATCGGACAGGGGTTTCTACCGGGGAGCTGTTTTTT	CVSSFDRTGVSTGELFF
many	TRBV29-1	TRBJ1-1	.	TGCAGCGTCCTGGGGGGGGCTATAAGTGAAGCTTTCTTT	CSVLGGAISEAFF
few	TRBV5-1	TRBJ2-3	.	TGCGCCAGCAGCCCGGAGTGGTCCTACAATGAGCAGTATTTT	CASSPEWSYNEQYF
.	TRBV10-3	TRBJ1-1	.	TGTGCCCCGGGATGGTGGAACGCTGAAGCTTTCTTT	CAPGWWNAEAFF
.	TRBV10-2	TRBJ1-2	.	TGCGCCAGCAGTGGCACAGGGTTAGGGACGGGCTACACCTTC	CASSGTGLGTGYTF
few	TRBV9	TRBJ2-3	.	TGTGCCAGCAGCGTACGTCCGGGCGCAGATACGCAGTATTTT	CASSVRPGADTQYF
.	TRBV20-1	TRBJ2-1	TRBD2	TGCAGTGCTAGAGACGGGACTGGCGGGAGGGTCTATGAGCAGTTCTTC	CSARDGTGGRVYEQFF
few	TRBV20-1	TRBJ2-5	TRBD2	TGCAGTGCTAGAGGGCCGGGGACTAGCGGTTTTAGTCAAGAGACCCAGTACTTC	CSARGPGTSGFSQETQYF
few	TRBV7-4	TRBJ2-3	.	TGTGCCAGCAGCTTTCTGACTCTGAGCACAGATACGCAGTATTTT	CASSFLTLSTDTQYF
.	TRBV15	TRBJ1-2	.	TGTGCCACCAGCAGAGGTGACCGGGACTATGGCTACACCTTC	CATSRGDRDYGYTF
.	TRBV5-5	TRBJ2-7	TRBD2	TGTGCCAGCAGCTCTCTCGGGACTAGCATCTACGAGCAGTACTTC	CASSSLGTSIYEQYF
many	TRBV9	TRBJ2-7	TRBD1	TGTGCCAGCAGCGTGGGACAGGGTGTCTACGAGCAGTACTTC	CASSVGQGVYEQYF
.	TRBV7-9	TRBJ2-1	.	TGTGCCAGCACCTCCACCCCCGACGACAATGAGCAGTTCTTC	CASTSTPDDNEQFF
.	TRBV6-4	TRBJ2-3	.	TGTGCCAGCAGTGCTTCAGGGAGCAGTGCTACAGATACGCAGTATTTT	CASSASGSSATDTQYF
few	TRBV27	TRBJ2-7	.	TGTGCCAGCACCAACTTACAGGGTAGACCTACCTACGAGCAGTACTTC	CASTNLQGRPTYEQYF
few	TRBV4-1	TRBJ1-4	.	TGCGCCAGCAGCCCTGCGGATGAAAAACTGTTTTTT	CASSPADEKLFF
.	TRBV3-1	TRBJ1-5	.	TGTGCCAGCAGCCAAGGTATCGCAGGGAATCAGCCCCAGCATTTT	CASSQGIAGNQPQHF
few	TRBV28	TRBJ2-7	.	TGTGCCAGCAGCCCAGGGAGGTGGGCCGAGCAGTACTTC	CASSPGRWAEQYF
.	TRBV6-1	TRBJ2-5	TRBD2	TGTGCCAGCAGTGAGGTAATAGCGGGAGGGACGTACCAAGAGACCCAGTACTTC	CASSEVIAGGTYQETQYF
few	TRBV12-3/TRBV12-4	TRBJ2-7	.	TGTGCCAGCAGTTTTACACTCTCGAACCGGGGCTTCTACGAGCAGTACTTC	CASSFTLSNRGFYEQYF
.	TRBV27	TRBJ1-2	TRBD1	TGTGCCAGCAGTTTAGACAGGGGATTCGGTGGCTACACCTTC	CASSLDRGFGGYTF
.	TRBV20-1	TRBJ2-7	.	TGCAGTGCTAGGGAGGGGTCCCACGAGCAGTACTTC	CSAREGSHEQYF
few	TRBV5-6	TRBJ1-2	.	TGTGCCAGCAGCACGGGCTTGGACGGAAAGAGGGAGGGCTACACCTTC	CASSTGLDGKREGYTF
few	TRBV7-3	TRBJ2-2	.	TGTGCCAGCAGCCGCGGGGGCCCCCCATTTGGTGGGGAGCTGTTTTTT	CASSRGGPPFGGELFF
few	TRBV7-2	TRBJ2-2	.	TGTGCCAGCAGCTCACATTGGGCAGGGCGAGCCGGGGAGCTGTTTTTT	CASSSHWAGRAGELFF
.	TRBV9	TRBJ2-1	TRBD2	TGTGCCAGCAGCGGACTAGCGGGGGTTCGCAATGAGCAGTTCTTC	CASSGLAGVRNEQFF
.	TRBV10-2	TRBJ2-3	TRBD2	TGCGCCAGCAGGAACCAACTGGGACTAGCGGGAGCAACAGATACGCAGTATTTT	CASRNQLGLAGATDTQYF
.	TRBV20-1	TRBJ2-7	TRBD2	TGCAGTGCTATCCTTAGCGGGAGGGGTGGGTACGAGCAGTACTTC	CSAILSGRGGYEQYF
few	TRBV20-1	TRBJ2-7	TRBD2	TGCAGTGCTAGATCCAGCGGGGGTCCCTACGAGCAGTACTTC	CSARSSGGPYEQYF